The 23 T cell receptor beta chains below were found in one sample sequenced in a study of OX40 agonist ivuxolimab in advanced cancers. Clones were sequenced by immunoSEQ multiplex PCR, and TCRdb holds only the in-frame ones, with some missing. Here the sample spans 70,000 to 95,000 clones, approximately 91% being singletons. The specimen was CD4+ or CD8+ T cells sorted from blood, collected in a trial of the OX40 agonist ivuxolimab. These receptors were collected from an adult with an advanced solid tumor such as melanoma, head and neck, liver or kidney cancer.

The CDR3 here is CASSPGRGLGQPQHF. The CDR3 region has the DNA TGTGCCAGCAGCCCGGGGAGGGGGCTGGGTCAGCCCCAGCATTTT. The gene calls are TRBV7-8 and TRBJ1-5; the match to TRBD1 covers 7 bases. Unmatched junction bases numbered 10, after V lost 5 bases and J lost 6 bases. Germline lookup yields CDR1 SGHVS and CDR2 FQNEAQ. This CDR3 region has 15 residues.

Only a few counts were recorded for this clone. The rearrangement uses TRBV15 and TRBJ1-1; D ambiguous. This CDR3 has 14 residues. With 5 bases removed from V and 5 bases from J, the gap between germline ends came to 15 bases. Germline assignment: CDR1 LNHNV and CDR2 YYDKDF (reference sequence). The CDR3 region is CATSPSGRWTEAFF. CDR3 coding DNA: TGTGCCACCAGCCCAAGCGGGCGGTGGACTGAAGCTTTCTTT.

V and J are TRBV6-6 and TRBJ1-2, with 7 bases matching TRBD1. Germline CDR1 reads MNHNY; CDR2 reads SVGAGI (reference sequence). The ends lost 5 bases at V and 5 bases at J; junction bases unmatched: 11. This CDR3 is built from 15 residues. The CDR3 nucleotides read TGTGCCAGCAGTACAACCTACGGGACAGATTATGGCTACACCTTC. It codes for CASSTTYGTDYGYTF.

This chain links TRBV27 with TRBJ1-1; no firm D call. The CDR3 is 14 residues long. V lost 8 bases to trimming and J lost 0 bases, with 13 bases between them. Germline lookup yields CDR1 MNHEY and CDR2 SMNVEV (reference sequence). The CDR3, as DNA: TGTGCCAGCTCCCGCTGGGCGGTGAACACTGAAGCTTTCTTT. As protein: CASSRWAVNTEAFF.

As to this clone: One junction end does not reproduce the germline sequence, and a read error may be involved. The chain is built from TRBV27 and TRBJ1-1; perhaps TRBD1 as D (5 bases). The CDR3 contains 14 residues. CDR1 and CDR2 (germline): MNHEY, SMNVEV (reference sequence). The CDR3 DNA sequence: TGTGCCAGCAGTTACGGGACGGGGAACGCTGAAGCTTTCTTT. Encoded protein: CASSYGTGNAEAFF.

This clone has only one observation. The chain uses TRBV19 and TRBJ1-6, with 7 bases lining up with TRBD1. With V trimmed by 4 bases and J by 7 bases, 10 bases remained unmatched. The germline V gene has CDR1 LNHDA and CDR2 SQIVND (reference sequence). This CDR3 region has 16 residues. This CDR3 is CASSTSGGPWNSPLHF. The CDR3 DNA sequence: TGTGCCAGTAGTACCTCAGGGGGACCCTGGAATTCACCCCTCCACTTT.

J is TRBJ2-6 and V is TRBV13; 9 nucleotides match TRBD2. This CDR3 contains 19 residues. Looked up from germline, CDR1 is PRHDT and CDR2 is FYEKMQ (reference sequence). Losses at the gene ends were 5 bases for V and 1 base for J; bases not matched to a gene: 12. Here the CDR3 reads CASSRTGPGLASGANVLTF. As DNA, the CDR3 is TGTGCCAGCAGCAGAACGGGGCCGGGACTAGCATCTGGGGCCAACGTCCTGACTTTC.

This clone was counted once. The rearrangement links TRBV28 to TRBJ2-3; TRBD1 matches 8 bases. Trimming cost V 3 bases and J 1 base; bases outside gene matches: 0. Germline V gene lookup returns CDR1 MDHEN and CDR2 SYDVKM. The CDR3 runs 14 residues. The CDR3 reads CASSLGQGTDTQYF. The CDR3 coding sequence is TGTGCCAGCAGTTTGGGACAGGGCACAGATACGCAGTATTTT.

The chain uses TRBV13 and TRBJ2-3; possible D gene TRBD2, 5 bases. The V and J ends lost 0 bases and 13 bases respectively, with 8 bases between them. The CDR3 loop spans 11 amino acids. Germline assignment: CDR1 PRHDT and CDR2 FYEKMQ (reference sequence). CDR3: CASSLGTKEYF. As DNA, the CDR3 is TGTGCCAGCAGCTTAGGGACTAAGGAGTATTTT. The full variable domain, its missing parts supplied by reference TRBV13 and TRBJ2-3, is AAGVIQSPRHLIKEKRETATLKCYPIPRHDTVYWYQQGPGQDPQFLISFYEKMQSDKGSIPDRFSAQQFSDYHSELNMSSLELGDSALYFCASSLGTKEYFGPGTRLTVL.

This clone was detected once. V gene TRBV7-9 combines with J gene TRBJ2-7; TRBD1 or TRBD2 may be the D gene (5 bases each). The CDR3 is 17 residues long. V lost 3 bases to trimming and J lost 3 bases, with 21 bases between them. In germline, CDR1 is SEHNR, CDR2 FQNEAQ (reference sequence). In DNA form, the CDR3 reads TGTGCCAGCAGCTTTGACCTACTCGGGACGGAATTCTACGAGCAGTACTTC. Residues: CASSFDLLGTEFYEQYF. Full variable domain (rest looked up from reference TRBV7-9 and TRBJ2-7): DTGVSQNPRHKITKRGQNVTFRCDPISEHNRLYWYRQTLGQGPEFLTYFQNEAQLEKSRLLSDRFSAERPKGSFSTLEIQRTEQGDSAMYLCASSFDLLGTEFYEQYFGPGTRLTVT.

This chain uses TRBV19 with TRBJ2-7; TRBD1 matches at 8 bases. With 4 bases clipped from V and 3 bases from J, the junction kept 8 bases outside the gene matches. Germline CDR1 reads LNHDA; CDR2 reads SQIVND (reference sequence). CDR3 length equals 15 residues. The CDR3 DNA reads TGTGCCAGTAGTACAGGGGGCGCGGAGGACTACGAGCAGTACTTC. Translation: CASSTGGAEDYEQYF.

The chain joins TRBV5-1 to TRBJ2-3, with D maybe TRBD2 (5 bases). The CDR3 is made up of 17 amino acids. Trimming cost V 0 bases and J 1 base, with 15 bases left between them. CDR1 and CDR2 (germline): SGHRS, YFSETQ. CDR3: CASSLASTGLRTDTQYF. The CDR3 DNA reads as TGCGCCAGCAGCTTGGCGTCAACTGGACTTCGCACAGATACGCAGTATTTT. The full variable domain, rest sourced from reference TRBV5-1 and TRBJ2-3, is KAGVTQTPRYLIKTRGQQVTLSCSPISGHRSVSWYQQTPGQGLQFLFEYFSETQRNKGNFPGRFSGRQFSNSRSEMNVSTLELGDSALYLCASSLASTGLRTDTQYFGPGTRLTVL.

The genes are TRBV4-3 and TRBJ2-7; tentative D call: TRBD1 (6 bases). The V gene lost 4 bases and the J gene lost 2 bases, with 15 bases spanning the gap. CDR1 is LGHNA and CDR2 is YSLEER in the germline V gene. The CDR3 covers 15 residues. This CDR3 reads CASSLGQRSTYEQYF. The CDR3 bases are TGCGCCAGCAGCCTCGGACAGCGAAGCACCTACGAGCAGTACTTC.

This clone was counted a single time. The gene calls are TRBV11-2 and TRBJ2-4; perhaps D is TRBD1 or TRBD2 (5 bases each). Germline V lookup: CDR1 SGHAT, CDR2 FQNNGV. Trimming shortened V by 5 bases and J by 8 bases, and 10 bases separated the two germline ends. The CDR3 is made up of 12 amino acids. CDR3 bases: TGTGCCAGCAGCCGGGGCGGAGACATTCAGTACTTC. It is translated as CASSRGGDIQYF.

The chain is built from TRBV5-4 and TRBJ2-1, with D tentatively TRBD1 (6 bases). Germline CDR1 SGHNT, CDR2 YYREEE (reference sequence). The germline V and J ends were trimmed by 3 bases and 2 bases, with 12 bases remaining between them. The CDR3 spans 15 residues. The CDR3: CASSWDRGTYNEQFF. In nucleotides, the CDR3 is TGTGCCAGCAGCTGGGATAGGGGGACCTACAATGAGCAGTTCTTC.

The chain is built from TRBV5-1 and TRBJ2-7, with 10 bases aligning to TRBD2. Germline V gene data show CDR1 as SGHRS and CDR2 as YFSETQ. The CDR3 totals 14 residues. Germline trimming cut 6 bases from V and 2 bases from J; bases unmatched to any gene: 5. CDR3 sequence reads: CASTPSGGPYEQYF. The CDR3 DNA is TGCGCCAGCACCCCTAGCGGGGGACCCTACGAGCAGTACTTC.

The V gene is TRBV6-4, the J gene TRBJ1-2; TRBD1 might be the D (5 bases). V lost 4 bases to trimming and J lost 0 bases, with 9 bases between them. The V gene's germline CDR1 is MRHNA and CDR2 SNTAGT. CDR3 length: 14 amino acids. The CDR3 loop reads CASSVTAANYGYTF. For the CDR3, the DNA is TGTGCCAGCAGTGTGACAGCCGCTAACTATGGCTACACCTTC.

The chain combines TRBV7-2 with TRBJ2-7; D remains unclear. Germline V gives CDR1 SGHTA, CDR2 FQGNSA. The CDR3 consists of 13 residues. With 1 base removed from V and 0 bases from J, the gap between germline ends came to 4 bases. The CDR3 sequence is CASSLGYSYEQYF. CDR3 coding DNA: TGTGCCAGCAGCTTAGGCTACTCCTACGAGCAGTACTTC.

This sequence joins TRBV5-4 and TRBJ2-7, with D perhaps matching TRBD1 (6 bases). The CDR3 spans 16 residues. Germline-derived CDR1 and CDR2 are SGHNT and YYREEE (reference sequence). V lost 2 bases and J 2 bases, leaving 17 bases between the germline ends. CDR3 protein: CASSLYTTGRTYEQYF. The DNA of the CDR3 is TGTGCCAGCAGCTTATATACGACAGGACGGACCTACGAGCAGTACTTC.

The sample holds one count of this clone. CDR3 region: CASSLVSGQKLYNEQFF. The CDR3 coding sequence is TGTGCCAGCAGTTTAGTATCGGGACAAAAACTTTACAATGAGCAGTTCTTC. The chain uses TRBV28 and TRBJ2-1; tentatively, D is TRBD1 (6 bases). Per the germline V gene, CDR1 is MDHEN and CDR2 is SYDVKM. The CDR3 loop spans 17 amino acids. V was cut by 2 bases and J by 4 bases, with 18 bases left in between.

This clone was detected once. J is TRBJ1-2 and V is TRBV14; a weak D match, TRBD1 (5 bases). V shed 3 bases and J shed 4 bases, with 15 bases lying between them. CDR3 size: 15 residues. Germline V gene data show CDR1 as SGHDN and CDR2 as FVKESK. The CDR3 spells CASSQAFGGPYGYTF. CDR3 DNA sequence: TGTGCCAGCAGCCAGGCTTTCGGGGGACCCTATGGCTACACCTTC.

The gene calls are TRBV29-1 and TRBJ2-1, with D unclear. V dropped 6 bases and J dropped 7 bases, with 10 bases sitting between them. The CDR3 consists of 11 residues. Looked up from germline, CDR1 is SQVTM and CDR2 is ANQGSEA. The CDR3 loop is CSVGENNEQFF. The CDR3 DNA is TGCAGCGTCGGTGAAAATAATGAGCAGTTCTTC.

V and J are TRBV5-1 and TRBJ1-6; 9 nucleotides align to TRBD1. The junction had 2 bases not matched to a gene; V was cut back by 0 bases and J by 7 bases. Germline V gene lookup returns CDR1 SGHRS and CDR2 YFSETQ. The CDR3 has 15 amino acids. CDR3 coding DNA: TGCGCCAGCAGCTTGGGACAGGGGGTCAATTCACCCCTCCACTTT. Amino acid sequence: CASSLGQGVNSPLHF.